This TCR beta chain originates from a study of liver allograft versus peripheral blood T cells. Overall study: Hepatic allograft T cell receptor repertoires were evaluated relative to those present in recipients' peripheral blood. Study-level findings and limits: Reports indicated that T cell receptor repertoires inside liver allografts differed from those in peripheral blood.

The table lists this clonotype with a few counts. The antigen remains unidentified. Germline trimming cut 2 bases from V and 6 bases from J; bases unmatched to any gene: 3. This CDR3 comprises 14 residues. Germline V CDR1 and CDR2: SGHAT, FQNNGV. One entry per CDR3 protein results from TCRdb running MiXCR on the reads. The sample contains 2,000 or so distinct CDR3 sequences, more than 15% of which appear only once. The chain links TRBV11-2 to TRBJ2-3; 9 bases agree with TRBD1. The receptor was derived from a human patient who had a liver transplant. The graft donor may be the source of some T cells. CDR3 coding DNA: TGTGCCAGCAGCTTAAGCGGGACAGGGGATACGCAGTATTTT. Translating gives CASSLSGTGDTQYF.